A selection of T cell receptor beta chains follows, all from one sample in a study of T cells in Graves' hyperthyroidism and ophthalmopathy. TCRdb analysed the multiplex PCR reads with MiXCR anew, one entry per CDR3 protein. The sample carries about 570,000 distinct CDR3 sequences, under 60% recorded once. Sequences were obtained from peripheral blood or thyroid tissue (not recorded which). These receptor sequences come from an adult woman with Graves' disease, either hyperthyroidism or ophthalmopathy (not recorded which). CDR3s include the opening cysteine and the closing phenylalanine or tryptophan. D genes are given only for firm matches. Clone size is given for some rows only: seen once, a few or many times, or a class if the clone is expanded.

len: 11
v_gene: TRBV10-2
abundance: NA
j_gene: TRBJ2-6
d_gene: NA
CDR3nt: TGCGCCAGCAGGACAGCCGAGGACCTGACTTTC
CDR3aa: CASRTAEDLTF

len: 16
v_gene: TRBV12-3/TRBV12-4
abundance: many
j_gene: TRBJ1-5
d_gene: NA
CDR3nt: TGTGCCAGCAGTGGCGACGGGCTCGGAAGCAATCAGCCCCAGCATTTT
CDR3aa: CASSGDGLGSNQPQHF

len: 17
v_gene: TRBV5-1
abundance: many
j_gene: TRBJ2-2
d_gene: TRBD1
CDR3nt: TGCGCCAGCAGCCTTTTGACAGGGTCGGCCACGACCGGGGAGCTGTTTTTT
CDR3aa: CASSLLTGSATTGELFF

len: 16
v_gene: TRBV10-3
abundance: NA
j_gene: TRBJ2-2
d_gene: NA
CDR3nt: TGTGCCATCAGTGAGTCGGCTAGCCGGGGTACCGGGGAGCTGTTTTTT
CDR3aa: CAISESASRGTGELFF

len: 12
v_gene: TRBV12-3/TRBV12-4
abundance: many
j_gene: TRBJ1-5
d_gene: NA
CDR3nt: TGTGTCAGGCAGGGCTTCAATCAGCCCCAGCATTTT
CDR3aa: CVRQGFNQPQHF

len: 12
v_gene: TRBV7-8
abundance: many
j_gene: TRBJ2-7
d_gene: TRBD2
CDR3nt: TGTGCCAGCAGCCAATTGGCGGGGGTTCAGTACTTC
CDR3aa: CASSQLAGVQYF

len: 15
v_gene: TRBV10-2
abundance: many
j_gene: TRBJ2-7
d_gene: TRBD2
CDR3nt: TGCGCCAGCTCCCGGGTGGGGGAGGGCCTTCACGAGCAGTACTTC
CDR3aa: CASSRVGEGLHEQYF

len: 15
v_gene: TRBV7-8
abundance: many
j_gene: TRBJ1-2
d_gene: NA
CDR3nt: TGTGCCAGCAGCCACCGGACAGAAGTCATCTATGGCTACACCTTC
CDR3aa: CASSHRTEVIYGYTF

len: 14
v_gene: TRBV5-1
abundance: many
j_gene: TRBJ2-2
d_gene: NA
CDR3nt: TGCGCCAGCAGTCAGCAGGGCCACACCGGGGAGCTGTTTTTT
CDR3aa: CASSQQGHTGELFF

len: 17
v_gene: TRBV7-6
abundance: many
j_gene: TRBJ2-5
d_gene: NA
CDR3nt: TGTGCCAGCAGCTTAGAAGTGCTGGATGAAATTCAAGAGACCCAGTACTTC
CDR3aa: CASSLEVLDEIQETQYF

len: 13
v_gene: TRBV7-2
abundance: NA
j_gene: TRBJ1-1
d_gene: NA
CDR3nt: TGTGCCAGCAGCAGAGGGACTGACCCTCGGGCTTTCTTT
CDR3aa: CASSRGTDPRAFF

len: 15
v_gene: TRBV12-3/TRBV12-4
abundance: once
j_gene: TRBJ2-6
d_gene: TRBD1
CDR3nt: TGTGCCAGCAGTGCCCAGGGGGCTGGGGCCAACGTCCTGACTTTC
CDR3aa: CASSAQGAGANVLTF

len: 16
v_gene: TRBV3-1
abundance: many
j_gene: TRBJ2-5
d_gene: TRBD1
CDR3nt: TGTGCCAGCAGCCAAGAAGGGACAGGGAGTCTAGAGACCCAGTACTTC
CDR3aa: CASSQEGTGSLETQYF

len: 15
v_gene: TRBV7-4
abundance: NA
j_gene: TRBJ2-1
d_gene: TRBD2
CDR3nt: TGTGCCAGCAGCTCCGGACTAGCGGGAGGCGATGAGCAGTTCTTC
CDR3aa: CASSSGLAGGDEQFF

len: 14
v_gene: TRBV15
abundance: NA
j_gene: TRBJ2-2
d_gene: NA
CDR3nt: TGTGCCACCAGCAGAGATCCGGATACCGGGGAGCTGTTTTTT
CDR3aa: CATSRDPDTGELFF

len: 15
v_gene: TRBV11-2
abundance: NA
j_gene: TRBJ2-5
d_gene: NA
CDR3nt: TGTGCCAGCAGCAGAAGGGCCTCCCGGGGTCAGCCCCAGTACTTC
CDR3aa: CASSRRASRGQPQYF

len: 14
v_gene: TRBV19
abundance: NA
j_gene: TRBJ2-3
d_gene: NA
CDR3nt: TGTGCCAGTAGTACTGGGAGGTTTCGGGATACGCAGTATTTT
CDR3aa: CASSTGRFRDTQYF

len: 11
v_gene: TRBV20-1
abundance: many
j_gene: TRBJ1-2
d_gene: NA
CDR3nt: TGCAGTGCCTACAATAACTATGGCTACACCTTC
CDR3aa: CSAYNNYGYTF

len: 16
v_gene: TRBV27
abundance: NA
j_gene: TRBJ2-7
d_gene: NA
CDR3nt: TGTGCCAGCAGTTTACTGGACCCCAGCGGACCCTACGAGCAGTACTTC
CDR3aa: CASSLLDPSGPYEQYF

len: 11
v_gene: TRBV7-9
abundance: NA
j_gene: TRBJ2-5
d_gene: NA
CDR3nt: TGTGCCAGCACCCCGACAGGGACCCAGTACTTC
CDR3aa: CASTPTGTQYF

len: 13
v_gene: TRBV7-3
abundance: NA
j_gene: TRBJ2-3
d_gene: NA
CDR3nt: TGTGCCAGCAGCTTAAATCGCCAGGGAACGCAGTATTTT
CDR3aa: CASSLNRQGTQYF

len: 14
v_gene: TRBV4-1
abundance: many
j_gene: TRBJ1-1
d_gene: NA
CDR3nt: TGCGCCAGCAGCCAACCGGCAGGGGCCACTGAAGCTTTCTTT
CDR3aa: CASSQPAGATEAFF

len: 13
v_gene: TRBV7-2
abundance: many
j_gene: TRBJ1-5
d_gene: NA
CDR3nt: TGTGCCAGCAGCAACCGGGTCGCTCAGCCCCAGCATTTT
CDR3aa: CASSNRVAQPQHF

len: 15
v_gene: TRBV6-5
abundance: NA
j_gene: TRBJ2-2
d_gene: NA
CDR3nt: TGTGCCAGCAGTGCCGGGGGCATCGACACCGGGGAGCTGTTTTTT
CDR3aa: CASSAGGIDTGELFF

len: 13
v_gene: TRBV11-1
abundance: NA
j_gene: TRBJ2-7
d_gene: NA
CDR3nt: TGTGCCAGCACTAGGGGGACTTCCTACGAGCAGTACTTC
CDR3aa: CASTRGTSYEQYF

len: 14
v_gene: TRBV6-6
abundance: NA
j_gene: TRBJ1-2
d_gene: TRBD1
CDR3nt: TGTGCCAGCAGTTTACAGGGGGCTGGTTATGGCTGCACCTTC
CDR3aa: CASSLQGAGYGCTF

len: 14
v_gene: TRBV7-9
abundance: many
j_gene: TRBJ2-5
d_gene: TRBD2
CDR3nt: TGTGCCAGCAGGCGGGGGGCAGTACAAGAGACCCAGTACTTC
CDR3aa: CASRRGAVQETQYF

len: 13
v_gene: TRBV7-8
abundance: NA
j_gene: TRBJ1-2
d_gene: NA
CDR3nt: TGTGCCAGCAGCTTAACCCTAGGATATGGCTACACCTTC
CDR3aa: CASSLTLGYGYTF

len: 13
v_gene: TRBV19
abundance: many
j_gene: TRBJ1-5
d_gene: TRBD1
CDR3nt: TGTGCCAGTATGGAAGGGGGCTGGCAGCCCCAGCATTTT
CDR3aa: CASMEGGWQPQHF

len: 11
v_gene: TRBV10-3
abundance: NA
j_gene: TRBJ1-5
d_gene: NA
CDR3nt: TGTGCCATCAGCGAAAAAGAGACCCAGCATTTT
CDR3aa: CAISEKETQHF

len: 14
v_gene: TRBV6-1
abundance: NA
j_gene: TRBJ2-3
d_gene: NA
CDR3nt: TGTGCCAGCAGTGCCGGACACTACACAGATACGCAGTATTTT
CDR3aa: CASSAGHYTDTQYF

len: 16
v_gene: TRBV20-1
abundance: many
j_gene: TRBJ2-5
d_gene: TRBD2
CDR3nt: TGCAGTGCTTCTGGGGCCGCAGGGACTAGCCGGGAGACCCAGTACTTC
CDR3aa: CSASGAAGTSRETQYF

len: 15
v_gene: TRBV10-3
abundance: NA
j_gene: TRBJ2-2
d_gene: TRBD2
CDR3nt: TGTGCCATCAGTGAATTAGCGGGAGACACCGGGGAGCTGTTTTTT
CDR3aa: CAISELAGDTGELFF

len: 14
v_gene: TRBV10-2
abundance: NA
j_gene: TRBJ1-1
d_gene: NA
CDR3nt: TGCGCCAGCAGTGGCGGGCTAATGAACACTGAAGCTTTCTTT
CDR3aa: CASSGGLMNTEAFF